Each of the 7 T cell receptor beta chains below was sequenced from the same sample in a study of response to subunit inactivated influenza vaccine. In TCRdb, the RT-PCR reads were re-called with MiXCR into one record per CDR3 protein. Of roughly 540,000 distinct CDR3 sequences detected, 20% to 25% appear once; the ten largest clones hold around 2.8%. The same data also went into a second study, on T cells expressing NK-cell markers. From that second work: TCR beta libraries carry UMIs added by 5'RACE template switching.

This specimen was CD4+ T cells sorted from PBMCs, taken 11 to 12 days after vaccination. All receptors derive from a man aged 50-59 years who received an inactivated influenza vaccine.

V is TRBV14 and J is TRBJ1-5, with D unclear. V gave up 1 base and J gave up 7 bases, with 8 bases separating them. Germline CDR1 reads SGHDN; CDR2 reads FVKESK. CDR3 length: 13 amino acids. The CDR3, as DNA: TGTGCCAGCAGCCAAGGCCCGGTCCAGCCCCAGCATTTT. This translates into CASSQGPVQPQHF.

CDR3 nucleotide sequence: TGTGCCAGCAGCCACGGGACAGGGTACACTGAAGCTTTCTTT. It is translated as CASSHGTGYTEAFF. The chain combines TRBV3-1 with TRBJ1-1, with 9 bases matching TRBD1. The CDR3 spans 14 residues. The V segment lost 3 bases and the J segment 3 bases; nucleotides outside the gene matches: 2. Germline V gene lookup returns CDR1 LGHDT and CDR2 YNNKEL (reference sequence).

The rearrangement links TRBV5-1 to TRBJ2-6; D is undetermined. Germline values: CDR1 SGHRS, CDR2 YFSETQ. V lost 1 base and J lost 2, with 10 bases in between. This CDR3 is built from 16 residues. Here the CDR3 reads CASSLRAAAGANVLTF. The DNA of the CDR3 is TGCGCCAGCAGCTTGAGGGCAGCTGCTGGGGCCAACGTCCTGACTTTC. The full variable domain, in which reference TRBV5-1 and TRBJ2-6 provide the parts outside the CDR3, is KAGVTQTPRYLIKTRGQQVTLSCSPISGHRSVSWYQQTPGQGLQFLFEYFSETQRNKGNFPGRFSGRQFSNSRSEMNVSTLELGDSALYLCASSLRAAAGANVLTFGAGSRLTVL.

The V and J genes are TRBV7-2 and TRBJ2-5; 10 nucleotides align to TRBD1. Germline values: CDR1 SGHTA, CDR2 FQGNSA. V shed 7 bases, J shed 5 bases, and the junction held 10 bases outside the gene matches. The CDR3 consists of 15 residues. CDR3 residues: CASTRGQGRRETQYF. CDR3 bases: TGTGCCAGCACCCGGGGACAGGGGCGTAGGGAGACCCAGTACTTC.

The rearrangement uses TRBV28 and TRBJ2-1; TRBD2 matches 9 bases. The CDR3 contains 15 residues. In germline, CDR1 is MDHEN, CDR2 SYDVKM. Unmatched junction bases numbered 6, after V lost 3 bases and J lost 6 bases. CDR3 bases: TGTGCCAGCAGTTTGCGGGAGGGTCGGGTCAATGAGCAGTTCTTC. It specifies CASSLREGRVNEQFF.

The rearrangement links TRBV6-2 or TRBV6-3 to TRBJ1-5, with a possible D match to TRBD1 (6 bases). Germline V gives CDR1 MNHEY, CDR2 SVGEGT. Trimming took off 6 bases at V and 7 bases at J, with 13 bases between the two ends. CDR3 length equals 13 residues. CDR3 region: CASSHREEQPQHF. The CDR3 bases are TGTGCCAGCAGCCACAGGGAAGAACAGCCCCAGCATTTT.

This chain uses TRBV20-1 with TRBJ2-3; TRBD1 is a possible D gene (6 bases). From germline, CDR1 is DFQATT and CDR2 SNEGSKA (reference sequence). This CDR3 region has 15 residues. V shed 0 bases and J shed 2 bases, with 12 bases lying between them. The CDR3 here is CSARDQGRYTDTQYF. Here the CDR3 DNA reads TGCAGTGCTAGAGATCAGGGGCGCTACACAGATACGCAGTATTTT.